This T cell receptor (beta chain) is drawn from a study of blood T cell repertoires in COVID-19. Study overall: COVID-19 samples from acute and convalescent phases originated in the United States, Italy and Spain.

Authors' data handling: Cell counts per sample came from amplifying reference gene primers. Using immunoSEQ multiplex PCR, the repertoire was profiled, and TCRdb retains in-frame clones only, with some absent. V and J calls and clone size are copied from that table; D and trimming were computed from the DNA. The repertoire holds approximately 380,000 clones, with more than 85% as singletons. Per germline, CDR1 SGDLS and CDR2 YYNGEE. CDR3 length: 17 residues. The J segment lost 6 bases and the V segment lost 4 bases, leaving 14 bases of the junction unmatched. This study enrolled people aged roughly 18 to 90 from around 26 US geographic areas. Categorization into cohorts depended on clinical history that participants reported.

J is TRBJ2-2 and V is TRBV9; TRBD1 agrees at 8 bases. Source material: PBMCs or T cells enriched from blood (not recorded which). The receptor comes from a woman aged 40 to 49 who had been exposed to COVID-19. CDR3 DNA sequence: TGTGCCAGCAGCCCCCTGGTAGGACAGGGTAAGGCCGGGGAGCTGTTTTTT. Residues: CASSPLVGQGKAGELFF. The variable domain in full, with the rest retrieved from reference TRBV9 and TRBJ2-2, is DSGVTQTPKHLITATGQRVTLRCSPRSGDLSVYWYQQSLDQGLQFLIQYYNGEERAKGNILERFSAQQFPDLHSELNLSSLELGDSALYFCASSPLVGQGKAGELFFGEGSRLTVL.